One sample yielded the 17 T cell receptor beta chains listed below, sequenced in a study of vaccination and CD4 T cells after COVID-19. Treatment reported: approximately nine-day PBMC culture with coronavirus spike peptide pools or control peptides (ViraFEST assay). No antigen has been assigned to these receptors. With the Oncomine TCR Beta short-read assay, DNA from cultured CD4+ T cells was sequenced. TCRdb re-analysed the PCR reads in MiXCR, keeping a single row per CDR3 protein. The sample consists of roughly 20,000 distinct CDR3 sequences, 45% to 55% of them appearing once. The sequenced sample consisted of CD4+ T cells from blood, cultured in vitro. Receptors originate from a human donor who had recovered from COVID-19.

The CDR3 sequence is CASSLEGTAEAFF. In DNA form, the CDR3 reads TGTGCCAGCAGCTTAGAGGGGACCGCTGAAGCTTTCTTT. This chain uses TRBV7-9 with TRBJ1-1; tentative D call: TRBD1 (5 bases). Germline lookup yields CDR1 SEHNR and CDR2 FQNEAQ (reference sequence). With 1 base removed from V and 6 bases from J, the gap between germline ends came to 9 bases. The CDR3 loop spans 13 amino acids.

In this sample, this clonotype turned up a few times. The rearrangement joins TRBV2 to TRBJ2-3; possibly TRBD2 for D (6 bases). The V end was cut by 7 bases, the J end by 0 bases, with 11 bases between. The CDR3 loop spans 14 amino acids. CDR1 and CDR2 from the germline V gene are SNHLY and FYNNEI. The CDR3 spells CASTTRISTDTQYF. In DNA, the CDR3 is TGTGCCAGCACGACTAGGATTAGCACAGATACGCAGTATTTT.

Only a few counts were recorded for this clonotype. The chain joins TRBV19 to TRBJ2-2; TRBD1 is a possible D gene (5 bases). The V and J ends lost 6 bases and 2 bases respectively, with 10 bases between them. The length of the CDR3 is 14 residues. The germline CDR1 and CDR2 sequences are LNHDA and SQIVND (reference sequence). In DNA, the CDR3 is TGTGCCAGTAGCGTAACAGGAAACACCGGGGAGCTGTTTTTT. Amino acid sequence: CASSVTGNTGELFF.

This sequence joins TRBV19 and TRBJ1-2; 9 bases are shared with TRBD1. This CDR3 spans 14 amino acids. The junction had 6 bases not matched to a gene; V was cut back by 3 bases and J by 7 bases. Germline lookup yields CDR1 LNHDA and CDR2 SQIVND (reference sequence). The chain's CDR3 is CASSMRDRDRGYTF. The CDR3 nucleotides read TGTGCCAGTAGTATGAGGGACAGGGACCGTGGCTACACCTTC.

The rearrangement links TRBV5-4 to TRBJ1-2, with D possibly matching TRBD1 (6 bases). CDR3 size: 16 residues. V dropped 3 bases and J dropped 3 bases, with 18 bases sitting between them. Germline V CDR1 and CDR2: SGHNT, YYREEE (reference sequence). CDR3 loop: CASSWGAQVIDYGYTF. As DNA, the CDR3 is TGTGCCAGCAGCTGGGGGGCCCAGGTGATAGACTATGGCTACACCTTC.

This clonotype was seen a single time. The V and J genes are TRBV5-4 and TRBJ2-2; 13 nucleotides agree with TRBD2. Trimming removed 5 bases from V and 0 bases from J; junction bases left unmatched: 4. The germline gives CDR1 SGHNT, CDR2 YYREEE (reference sequence). The CDR3 totals 17 residues. CDR3 nucleotides: TGTGCCAGCAGACGTGGACTAGCGGGGGCGAACACCGGGGAGCTGTTTTTT. It yields the protein CASRRGLAGANTGELFF.

The chain has TRBV6-5 and TRBJ1-2; D is perhaps TRBD1 (6 bases). Looked up from germline, CDR1 is MNHEY and CDR2 is SVGAGI. This CDR3 comprises 19 residues. Deletions cut 0 bases from V and 8 bases from J, with 28 bases between. The CDR3 bases are TGTGCCAGCAGTTACTCGAATCTTAGGCAGGGGATGCCCCAGTTAGGCTACACCTTC. Its translation: CASSYSNLRQGMPQLGYTF.

This clonotype was detected only a few times. The gene calls are TRBV7-3 and TRBJ1-1; the D gene is possibly TRBD1 (5 bases). Trimming took off 2 bases at V and 3 bases at J, with 10 bases between the two ends. The CDR3 extends over 14 amino acids. Germline V CDR1 and CDR2: SGHTA, FQGTGA. Here the CDR3 DNA reads TGTGCCAGCAGCTTAGGGGGGGAATACACTGAAGCTTTCTTT. Its protein is CASSLGGEYTEAFF.

This chain joins TRBV7-3 and TRBJ2-2; TRBD2 aligns across 12 bases. The V and J ends lost 8 bases and 2 bases, in that order; junction bases with no gene match: 3. The CDR3 is 15 residues long. The V gene's germline CDR1 is SGHTA and CDR2 FQGTGA. CDR3 in amino acids: CASGGLAGNTGELFF. In DNA form, the CDR3 reads TGTGCCAGCGGTGGACTAGCGGGAAACACCGGGGAGCTGTTTTTT.

The rearrangement joins TRBV4-1 to TRBJ1-2; unclear D gene. The CDR3 covers 14 residues. Germline CDR1 and CDR2: MGHRA and YSYEKL. V was clipped by 1 base and J by 4 bases, with 10 bases between them. The CDR3 sequence is CASSQVSGAYGYTF. The CDR3 coding sequence is TGCGCCAGCAGCCAAGTCAGTGGTGCCTATGGCTACACCTTC.

The chain combines TRBV14 with TRBJ1-2; D is perhaps TRBD1 (6 bases). Trimming took off 4 bases at V and 2 bases at J, with 14 bases between the two ends. CDR3 length: 15 residues. Germline CDR1 SGHDN, CDR2 FVKESK. The CDR3 nucleotides are TGTGCCAGCAGCCCCCTTTTGACAGGCAACTATGGCTACACCTTC. Protein: CASSPLLTGNYGYTF.

The chain couples TRBV12-5 to TRBJ1-2, with 8 bases aligning to TRBD1. Germline values: CDR1 LGHNT, CDR2 FRNRAP. Losses at the gene ends were 5 bases for V and 4 bases for J; bases not matched to a gene: 9. The CDR3 is 15 residues long. The CDR3 region is CASGPRQGICYGYTF. CDR3 sequence (DNA): TGTGCTAGTGGTCCAAGACAGGGGATCTGCTATGGCTACACCTTC.

The rearrangement uses TRBV4-1 and TRBJ2-3, with TRBD2 matching over 7 bases. Germline values: CDR1 MGHRA, CDR2 YSYEKL. V shed 1 base, J shed 2 bases, and the junction held 18 bases outside the gene matches. CDR3 length: 20 amino acids. CDR3 amino acids: CASSQVLTPRLAAYTDTQYF. CDR3 nucleotides: TGCGCCAGCAGCCAAGTCCTAACACCACGACTAGCCGCATACACAGATACGCAGTATTTT.

V gene TRBV6-1 combines with J gene TRBJ1-1, with TRBD1 identical over 7 bases. The V gene end was trimmed by 6 bases and the J gene end by 11 bases; junction bases not matched to a gene: 9. Germline V gene data show CDR1 as MNHNS and CDR2 as SASEGT. The CDR3 totals 12 residues. The DNA of the CDR3 is TGTGCCAGCAGCCAGGGGGAAGCCGAGGCTTTCTTT. It is translated as CASSQGEAEAFF.

This CDR3 reads CASSIQGSTDTQYF. The CDR3 region has the DNA TGTGCCAGCAGTATCCAGGGGAGCACAGATACGCAGTATTTT. V usage is TRBV28 and J usage is TRBJ2-3; TRBD1 is a possible D gene (6 bases). The CDR3 contains 14 residues. V shed 5 bases and J shed 0 bases, with 9 bases lying between them. Germline loops: CDR1 MDHEN, CDR2 SYDVKM.

The genes are TRBV4-1 and TRBJ2-3; TRBD1 or TRBD2 may be the D gene (6 bases each). Germline V lookup: CDR1 MGHRA, CDR2 YSYEKL. Trimming took off 5 bases at V and 3 bases at J, with 12 bases between the two ends. The CDR3 has 14 residues. The CDR3, as DNA: TGCGCCAGCAGCGGGGGGCTTGGAACAGATACGCAGTATTTT. Protein sequence: CASSGGLGTDTQYF.

The rearrangement joins TRBV6-5 to TRBJ1-6, with TRBD1 matching over 9 bases. The CDR3 sequence is 17 residues long. Losses at the gene ends were 2 bases for V and 1 base for J; bases not matched to a gene: 3. The germline V gene has CDR1 MNHEY and CDR2 SVGAGI. The CDR3 is CASSYRGQGSYNSPLHF. In DNA form, the CDR3 reads TGTGCCAGCAGTTACAGGGGACAGGGTTCCTATAATTCACCCCTCCACTTT.